This is a list of T cell receptor beta chains from one sample in a study of blood T cell repertoires in COVID-19. Clones were sequenced by immunoSEQ multiplex PCR, and TCRdb holds only the in-frame ones, with some missing. The sample yields approximately 500,000 clones, approximately 85% seen once. Sequencing was done on a sample of peripheral blood. These receptors all come from a human donor in a cohort sampled during active COVID-19. Each CDR3 is given with its conserved first and last residue. A D gene is named only where the DNA matches it firmly. Part of the rows lack a size; the others show once, few, many or a class for expanded clones.

J gene | V gene | clone size | D gene | CDR3 protein | CDR3 DNA
TRBJ2-1 | TRBV7-3 | - | TRBD1 | CASSLDRTGGNEQFF | TGTGCCAGCAGCTTAGACCGGACAGGGGGCAATGAGCAGTTCTTC
TRBJ2-1 | TRBV4-2 | few | TRBD1 | CASSQDPQGRDEQFF | TGTGCCAGCAGCCAAGATCCACAGGGGCGGGATGAGCAGTTCTTC
TRBJ2-1 | TRBV7-9 | - | TRBD2 | CASSLGAGGPNNEQFF | TGTGCCAGCAGCTTGGGGGCGGGAGGGCCCAACAATGAGCAGTTCTTC
TRBJ2-1 | TRBV6-5 | - | - | CASSYGLLRINEQFF | TGTGCCAGCAGTTACGGTTTACTGAGGATCAATGAGCAGTTCTTC
TRBJ1-6 | TRBV2 | - | TRBD1 | CASRTDRPNSPLHF | TGTGCCAGCAGAACGGACAGGCCCAATTCACCCCTCCACTTT
TRBJ2-5 | TRBV19 | - | TRBD1 | CASSIVGQGGETQYF | TGTGCCAGTAGTATAGTGGGACAGGGGGGAGAGACCCAGTACTTC
TRBJ1-3 | TRBV12-5 | - | TRBD1 | CASGLPWGQGSSYSGNTIYF | TGTGCTAGTGGTTTGCCTTGGGGACAGGGGTCCTCATACTCTGGAAACACCATATATTTT
TRBJ2-7 | TRBV6-6 | - | - | CASSYSSGPYEQYF | TGTGCCAGCAGTTATTCCTCAGGGCCCTACGAGCAGTACTTC
TRBJ1-6 | TRBV6-6 | - | - | CASSSPQDGYSPLHF | TGTGCCAGCAGTTCCCCACAGGACGGCTATTCACCCCTCCACTTT
TRBJ1-3 | TRBV7-9 | - | - | CASSLAGTAGNTIYF | TGTGCCAGCAGCTTAGCGGGGACTGCTGGAAACACCATATATTTT
TRBJ1-5 | TRBV19 | - | TRBD1 | CASSNWDSRSNQPQHF | TGTGCCAGTAGCAATTGGGACAGCCGTAGCAATCAGCCCCAGCATTTT
TRBJ2-7 | TRBV5-1 | - | TRBD1 | CASSFWDSLSYEQYF | TGCGCCAGCAGCTTTTGGGACAGCCTCTCCTACGAGCAGTACTTC
TRBJ2-5 | TRBV19 | once | TRBD1 | CASSVDRGQETQYF | TGTGCCAGTAGTGTCGACAGGGGTCAAGAGACCCAGTACTTC
TRBJ1-1 | TRBV28 | few | - | CASSFDLGTFF | TGTGCCAGCAGTTTTGACCTCGGGACTTTCTTT
TRBJ1-5 | TRBV29-1 | - | - | CSASQGGFGNQPQHF | TGCAGCGCTTCTCAGGGTGGATTTGGAAATCAGCCCCAGCATTTT
TRBJ2-3 | TRBV19 | - | - | CASRQSTSTDTQYF | TGTGCCAGCAGACAGTCAACTAGCACAGATACGCAGTATTTT
TRBJ1-2 | TRBV6-5 | - | TRBD1 | CASSYKLGQNYGYTF | TGTGCCAGCAGTTACAAGCTGGGACAGAACTATGGCTACACCTTC
TRBJ2-3 | TRBV5-1 | once | TRBD2 | CASSLVGLAYQNTQYF | TGCGCCAGCAGCTTGGTAGGACTAGCGTACCAAAATACGCAGTATTTT
TRBJ1-3 | TRBV18 | once | - | CASSPPAGNTIYF | TGTGCCAGCTCACCACCAGCCGGAAACACCATATATTTT
TRBJ2-1 | TRBV30 | - | - | CAWSWGEFGNEQFF | TGTGCCTGGAGTTGGGGGGAGTTCGGCAATGAGCAGTTCTTC
TRBJ2-1 | TRBV4-1 | - | TRBD2 | CASSRGLAETYNEQFF | TGCGCCAGCAGCCGTGGACTAGCCGAAACTTACAATGAGCAGTTCTTC
TRBJ1-3 | TRBV30 | - | - | CAWSRGERNTIYF | TGTGCCTGGAGCCGGGGAGAGAGAAACACCATATATTTT
TRBJ2-7 | TRBV5-4 | - | TRBD2 | CASSPGLAGVEQYF | TGTGCCAGCAGCCCCGGTCTAGCGGGAGTAGAGCAGTACTTC
TRBJ1-5 | TRBV6-5 | - | - | CASSYEGLGQHF | TGTGCCAGCAGTTACGAGGGCCTCGGTCAGCATTTT
TRBJ2-7 | TRBV18 | - | - | CASSPQGRGEQYF | TGTGCCAGCTCACCTCAGGGGAGAGGCGAGCAGTACTTC
TRBJ2-1 | TRBV28 | - | TRBD2 | CASIRSGRYNEQFF | TGTGCCAGCATCCGTAGCGGGCGTTACAATGAGCAGTTCTTC
TRBJ2-5 | TRBV15 | once | TRBD1 | CATSRGQGLVETQYF | TGTGCCACCAGCAGAGGACAGGGGTTGGTCGAGACCCAGTACTTC
TRBJ2-6 | TRBV19 | - | TRBD1 | CASTLITGTGGAGANVLTF | TGTGCCAGTACCCTAATAACCGGGACAGGGGGCGCAGGGGCCAACGTCCTGACTTTC
TRBJ2-7 | TRBV19 | - | TRBD2 | CASSIGGSSYEQYF | TGTGCCAGTAGTATTGGCGGGAGCTCCTACGAGCAGTACTTC
TRBJ2-6 | TRBV7-8 | - | TRBD1 | CASSLETGGSSGANVLTF | TGTGCCAGCAGCTTAGAGACAGGGGGAAGCTCTGGGGCCAACGTCCTGACTTTC
TRBJ2-3 | TRBV6-5 | once | - | CASWRGGDMQYF | TGTGCCAGTTGGAGGGGGGGAGATATGCAGTATTTT
TRBJ2-1 | TRBV7-6 | - | - | CASSLGSGAKGQFF | TGTGCCAGCAGCTTAGGATCAGGGGCAAAAGGGCAGTTCTTC
TRBJ2-1 | TRBV6-5 | - | TRBD2 | CASSYWTSGVVEQFF | TGTGCCAGCAGTTACTGGACTAGCGGAGTGGTAGAGCAGTTCTTC
TRBJ1-3 | TRBV21-1 | - | - | CASSKQRISGNTIYF | TGTGCCAGCAGCAAACAGCGAATCTCTGGAAACACCATATATTTT
TRBJ1-5 | TRBV18 | - | - | CASSPTGSNSNQPQHF | TGTGCCAGCTCACCGACAGGTAGCAATAGCAATCAGCCCCAGCATTTT
TRBJ2-3 | TRBV7-3 | - | - | CASSLNSGTDTQYF | TGTGCCAGCAGCTTAAATTCGGGTACAGATACGCAGTATTTT
TRBJ2-6 | TRBV5-4 | - | TRBD1 | CASSQAPGQGAVGANVLTF | TGTGCCAGCAGCCAAGCACCGGGACAGGGGGCCGTTGGGGCCAACGTCCTGACTTTC
TRBJ1-2 | TRBV6-5 | - | - | CASSYDDRFYGYTF | TGTGCCAGCAGTTACGATGACAGATTCTATGGCTACACCTTC